This record concerns one T cell receptor beta chain sequence. The record originates from a study of shared clonotypes between healthy human individuals. Produced via immunoSEQ multiplex PCR; TCRdb's table is partial and in-frame only. The sample includes some 1,100,000 clones, around 78% of them seen just once. Trimming took 4 bases from V and 5 from J, leaving 11 bases between them. This CDR3 region has 13 residues. Germline CDR1 reads SGHNT; CDR2 reads YENEEA. V usage is TRBV11-3 and J usage is TRBJ1-1, with TRBD1 as a possible D gene (6 bases). This sequence was found in a man aged 18-30 years in good health. Some clones in this sample may be carry-over from other donors' samples. Sequenced input: memory CD4+ T cells from PBMCs. The subset denotes: CD45RA-negative fraction. The CDR3 nucleotides read TGTGCCAGCAGCTGGGGGGCACAAACTGAAGCTTTCTTT. It encodes CASSWGAQTEAFF.